These 21 T cell receptor beta chains originate from one sample sequenced in a study of monozygotic twins with inflammatory bowel disease. From the 5' RACE reads, TCRdb lists one entry per CDR3 protein and no DNA. Its clone listing holds fewer than 450,000 distinct CDR3 sequences. Sequencing was carried out using blood. Every receptor here comes from a human donor with ulcerative colitis or Crohn's disease, or a healthy co-twin of an affected twin (not recorded which).

The chain couples TRBV7-9 to TRBJ1-1. The CDR3 has 13 amino acids. Germline loops: CDR1 SEHNR, CDR2 FQNEAQ (reference sequence). The CDR3 is CASSFPTYTEAFF.

The chain has TRBV29-1 and TRBJ1-1. Germline values: CDR1 SQVTM, CDR2 ANQGSEA. The CDR3 totals 13 residues. CDR3 loop: CSVEFLAVTEAFF.

This chain connects TRBV12-3 or TRBV12-4 to TRBJ2-6; the D call of TRBD1 rests on TCRdb alone, since no DNA is present to check it. The CDR3 loop spans 16 amino acids. The CDR3 is CASSSRGYPGANVLTF.

The chain is built from TRBV11-2 and TRBJ2-1; TCRdb's D call of TRBD1 is untestable without DNA. The CDR3 sequence is 12 residues long. In germline, CDR1 is SGHAT, CDR2 FQNNGV. CDR3 in amino acids: CASRPGYNEQFF.

V and J are TRBV6-2 or TRBV6-3 and TRBJ2-5; TCRdb's D gene call, TRBD1, goes unchecked for lack of DNA. CDR1 and CDR2 (germline): MNHEY, SVGEGT. The CDR3 spans 17 residues. The chain's CDR3 is CASSYSRGQLIQETQYF.

The chain joins TRBV15 to TRBJ2-3; the D gene TCRdb calls, TRBD2, cannot be checked with no DNA. Germline CDR1 reads LNHNV; CDR2 reads YYDKDF (reference sequence). The CDR3 runs 17 residues. This CDR3 is CATSSPAQLAGVYTQYF.

Here the CDR3 reads CAISGPSPYNEQFF. The chain has TRBV10-3 and TRBJ2-1. This CDR3 has 14 amino acids. In germline, CDR1 is ENHRY, CDR2 SYGVKD.

The chain joins TRBV6-5 to TRBJ2-5; no DNA is available, so the TRBD2 call from TCRdb remains unchecked. Germline V gene sequence: CDR1 MNHEY, CDR2 SVGAGI. The CDR3 sequence is 16 residues long. CDR3 protein: CASSYSHLAVQETQYF.

The chain is built from TRBV4-1 and TRBJ2-5; the TCRdb call, TRBD1, lacks DNA for checking. Germline V gene sequence: CDR1 MGHRA, CDR2 YSYEKL. The CDR3 consists of 14 residues. CDR3 residues: CASSQDPGLLTQYF.

The chain is built from TRBV20-1 and TRBJ1-2; without DNA, the TCRdb call of TRBD1 cannot be checked. From germline, CDR1 is DFQATT and CDR2 SNEGSKA (reference sequence). The CDR3 has 14 amino acids. The CDR3 protein is CSARDLGRERSYTF.

CDR3 in amino acids: CASSQGQGSDTGELFF. The chain recombines TRBV6-2 or TRBV6-3 with TRBJ2-2; TCRdb outputs TRBD1, but without DNA this stays unchecked. This CDR3 contains 16 residues. The germline gives CDR1 MNHEY, CDR2 SVGEGT.

V usage is TRBV4-2 and J usage is TRBJ2-1; the D gene TCRdb calls, TRBD2, cannot be checked with no DNA. The CDR3 length is 16 residues. CDR1 is LGHNA and CDR2 is YNFKEQ in the germline V gene. CDR3 region: CASSQEASGGGQLKFF.

The CDR3 sequence: CASSLDRGVYNEQFF. The V call is TRBV5-1, the J call TRBJ2-1. The CDR3 is 15 amino acids. Germline CDR1 is SGHRS and CDR2 is YFSETQ.

The V call is TRBV29-1, the J call TRBJ2-3; TCRdb indicates TRBD2, and absent DNA this call remains unverified. The CDR3 is 14 amino acids. CDR1 and CDR2 (germline): SQVTM, ANQGSEA. This CDR3 reads CSVHGSSRTDTQYF.

The V and J genes are TRBV6-2 or TRBV6-3 and TRBJ1-1; TCRdb's assignment of TRBD1 cannot be checked, as there is no DNA. This CDR3 comprises 16 residues. Germline lookup yields CDR1 MNHEY and CDR2 SVGEGT. The chain's CDR3 is CASYTRGGGRNTEAFF.

V gene TRBV10-3 combines with J gene TRBJ1-5. The CDR3 covers 15 residues. CDR1 is ENHRY, CDR2 SYGVKD, per germline. The CDR3 loop reads CAISEWGTSNQPQHF.

This chain links TRBV3-1 with TRBJ2-2; TCRdb outputs TRBD1, but without DNA this stays unchecked. Germline CDR1 and CDR2: LGHDT and YNNKEL (reference sequence). The length of the CDR3 is 16 residues. CDR3 amino acids: CASSLYGGPNTGELFF.

The chain combines TRBV29-1 with TRBJ1-1; checking the TCRdb D call of TRBD1 is not possible without DNA. Germline assignment: CDR1 SQVTM and CDR2 ANQGSEA. This CDR3 has 15 amino acids. The chain's CDR3 is CSASPGQGMGTEAFF.

The V and J genes are TRBV7-2 and TRBJ2-4. The germline V gene encodes CDR1 SGHTA and CDR2 FQGNSA. This CDR3 spans 17 amino acids. CDR3 sequence: CASSLGGAHRAKNIQYF.

This chain uses TRBV7-6 with TRBJ1-1; the D call from TCRdb, TRBD1, cannot be confirmed without DNA. In germline, CDR1 is SGHVS, CDR2 FNYEAQ. The CDR3 sequence is 12 residues long. CDR3 residues: CASSQDRTEAFF.

Here the CDR3 reads CASSNYMGLPDTQYF. The gene calls are TRBV5-1 and TRBJ2-3; checking the TCRdb D call of TRBD2 is not possible without DNA. The germline CDR1 and CDR2 sequences are SGHRS and YFSETQ. The CDR3 covers 15 residues.